These 4 T cell receptor beta chains share one sample of origin, sequenced in a study of cytomegalovirus exposure and HLA in healthy donors. PCR used 60 Vbeta primers and 13 Jbeta primers. Generated by immunoSEQ multiplex PCR, the TCRdb table keeps only in-frame clones and is missing some. Of 100,000 to 150,000 clones listed, 60% to 80% are singletons. The source material was PBMCs. These receptors came from a man aged 30 to 39 in good health and CMV-seronegative.

The chain has TRBV18 and TRBJ2-3; TRBD2 aligns across 9 bases. The CDR3 extends over 17 amino acids. V shed 1 base, J shed 0 bases, and the junction held 5 bases outside the gene matches. Germline V gene sequence: CDR1 KGHSH, CDR2 LQKENI. The chain's CDR3 is CASSPLSLAGSTDTQYF. DNA for the CDR3: TGTGCCAGCTCACCACTCTCGCTAGCGGGAAGCACAGATACGCAGTATTTT.

V is TRBV7-3 and J is TRBJ2-7; 10 positions match TRBD1. The ends lost 5 bases at V and 5 bases at J; junction bases unmatched: 6. The CDR3 has 14 amino acids. Germline CDR1 is SGHTA and CDR2 is FQGTGA. The CDR3 bases are TGTGCCAGCAGCCCAGGGACAGGGGCACACGAGCAGTACTTC. It codes for CASSPGTGAHEQYF.

The chain combines TRBV6-5 with TRBJ1-5; a weak D match, TRBD1 (6 bases). Looked up from germline, CDR1 is MNHEY and CDR2 is SVGAGI. Trimming removed 5 bases at V and 2 bases at J, with 10 bases between. The CDR3 consists of 14 residues. The DNA for the CDR3 is TGTGCCAGCAGTCCGGGACAACGCAATCAGCCCCAGCATTTT. Protein: CASSPGQRNQPQHF.

The chain couples TRBV4-3 to TRBJ2-1; TRBD2 agrees at 7 bases. V lost 3 bases and J lost 5; bases outside the gene matches: 1. Germline loops: CDR1 LGHNA, CDR2 YSLEER. The CDR3 spans 13 residues. The DNA of the CDR3 is TGCGCCAGCAGCCATGGGGGGGACAATGAGCAGTTCTTC. Protein product: CASSHGGDNEQFF.